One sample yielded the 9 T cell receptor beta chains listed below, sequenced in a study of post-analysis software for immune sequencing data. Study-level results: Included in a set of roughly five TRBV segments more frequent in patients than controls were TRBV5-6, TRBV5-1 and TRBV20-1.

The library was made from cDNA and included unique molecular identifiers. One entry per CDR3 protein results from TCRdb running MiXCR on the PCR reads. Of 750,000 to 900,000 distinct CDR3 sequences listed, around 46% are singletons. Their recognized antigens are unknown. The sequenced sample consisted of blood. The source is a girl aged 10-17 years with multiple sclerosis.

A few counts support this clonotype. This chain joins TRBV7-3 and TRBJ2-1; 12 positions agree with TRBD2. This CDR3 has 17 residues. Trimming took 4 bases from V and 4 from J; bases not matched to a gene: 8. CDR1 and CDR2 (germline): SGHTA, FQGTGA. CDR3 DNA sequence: TGTGCCAGCAGCTATACTAGCGGGAGGAACAAATACAATGAGCAGTTCTTC. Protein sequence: CASSYTSGRNKYNEQFF.

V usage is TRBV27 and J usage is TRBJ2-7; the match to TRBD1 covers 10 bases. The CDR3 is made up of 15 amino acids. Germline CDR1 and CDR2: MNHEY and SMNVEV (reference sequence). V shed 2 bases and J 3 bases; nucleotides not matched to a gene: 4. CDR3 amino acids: CASSLRQGAFYEQYF. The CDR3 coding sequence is TGTGCCAGCAGTTTACGACAGGGGGCTTTCTACGAGCAGTACTTC.

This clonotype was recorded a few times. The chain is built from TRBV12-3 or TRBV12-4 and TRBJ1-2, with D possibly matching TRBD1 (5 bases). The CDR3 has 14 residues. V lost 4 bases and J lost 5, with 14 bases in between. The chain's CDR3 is CASSSSTAQYGYTF. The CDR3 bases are TGTGCCAGCAGTTCGTCGACAGCGCAATATGGCTACACCTTC.

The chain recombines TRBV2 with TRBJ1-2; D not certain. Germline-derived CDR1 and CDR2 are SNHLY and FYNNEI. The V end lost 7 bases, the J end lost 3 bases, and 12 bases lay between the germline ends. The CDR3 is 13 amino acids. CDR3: CASNGRLDYGYTF. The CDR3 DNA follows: TGTGCCAGCAATGGGAGGTTGGACTATGGCTACACCTTC.

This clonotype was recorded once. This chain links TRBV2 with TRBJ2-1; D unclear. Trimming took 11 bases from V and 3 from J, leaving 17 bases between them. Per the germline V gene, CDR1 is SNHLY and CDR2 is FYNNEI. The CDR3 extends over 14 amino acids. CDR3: CAAPGSRDYNEQFF. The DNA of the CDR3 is TGTGCCGCTCCCGGTAGCCGAGACTACAATGAGCAGTTCTTC.

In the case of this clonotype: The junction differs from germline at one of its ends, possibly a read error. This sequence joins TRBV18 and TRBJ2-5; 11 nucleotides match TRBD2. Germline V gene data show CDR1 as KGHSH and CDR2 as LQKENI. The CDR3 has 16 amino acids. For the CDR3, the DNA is TGTGCCAGCTCGCCACCACTAGCGGGAGACCACAAGACCCAGTACTTC. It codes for CASSPPLAGDHKTQYF.

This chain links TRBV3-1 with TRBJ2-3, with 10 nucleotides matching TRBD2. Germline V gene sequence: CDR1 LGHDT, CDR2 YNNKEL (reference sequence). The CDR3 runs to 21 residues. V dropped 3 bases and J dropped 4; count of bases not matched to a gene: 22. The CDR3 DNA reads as TGTGCCAGCAGCCACGCTCTAGCGGGAGAACCCGACGATCCAGAGGCAGATACGCAGTATTTT. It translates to CASSHALAGEPDDPEADTQYF.

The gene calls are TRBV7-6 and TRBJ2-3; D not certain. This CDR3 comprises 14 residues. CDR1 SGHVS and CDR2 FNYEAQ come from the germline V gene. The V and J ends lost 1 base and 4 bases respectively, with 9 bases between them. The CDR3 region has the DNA TGTGCCAGCAGCTTAGTGGTTTTAGCAGATACGCAGTATTTT. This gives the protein CASSLVVLADTQYF.

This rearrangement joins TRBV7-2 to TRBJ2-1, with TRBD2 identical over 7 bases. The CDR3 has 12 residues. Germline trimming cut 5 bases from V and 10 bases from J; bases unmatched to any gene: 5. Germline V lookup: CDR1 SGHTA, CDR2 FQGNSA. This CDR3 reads CASSRSGPEQFF. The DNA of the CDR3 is TGTGCCAGCAGCCGTAGCGGGCCAGAGCAGTTCTTC.